Each of the 20 T cell receptor beta chains below was sequenced from the same sample in a study of control samples from healthy donors and cancer patients (dated by TCRdb to the early 2020s). Receptor amplification or capture employed the immunoSEQ multiplex PCR assay. TCRdb obtained this table from immuneACCESS and retained in-frame rearrangements with V and J assigned. These tables miss some clones; where compared with another copy, unresolved V genes account for less than half of the shortfall, and the remainder is unexplained. The sample includes 150,000 to 160,000 clones, with roughly 94% observed a single time. The top ten hold approximately 6% of the sample. Sequencing was done on a sample of blood. These receptors came from a middle-aged man in good health.

The CDR3: CASSQDRGTTGNTIYF. DNA for the CDR3: TGTGCCAGCAGCCAAGACAGGGGCACTACTGGAAACACCATATATTTT. The rearrangement joins TRBV14 to TRBJ1-3; possible D gene TRBD1, 6 bases. This CDR3 is built from 16 residues. Deletions cut 0 bases from V and 2 bases from J, with 11 bases between. Germline lookup yields CDR1 SGHDN and CDR2 FVKESK.

The rearrangement uses TRBV6-4 and TRBJ2-1; 9 bases match TRBD2. Trimming removed 4 bases from V and 4 bases from J; junction bases left unmatched: 5. CDR1 is MRHNA and CDR2 is SNTAGT in the germline V gene. There are 15 residues in the CDR3. Here the CDR3 reads CASSVLSGGYNEQFF. Here the CDR3 DNA reads TGTGCCAGCAGTGTCCTTAGCGGGGGATACAATGAGCAGTTCTTC.

The rearrangement joins TRBV30 to TRBJ2-7, with D perhaps TRBD1 (5 bases). V gave up 5 bases and J gave up 0 bases, with 11 bases separating them. The length of the CDR3 is 13 residues. Germline CDR1 GTSNPN, CDR2 SVGIG (reference sequence). The CDR3 loop reads CAWDGQGSYEQYF. The DNA for the CDR3 is TGTGCCTGGGACGGGCAGGGCTCCTACGAGCAGTACTTC.

The V gene is TRBV5-1, the J gene TRBJ1-2; no clear D gene. Germline loops: CDR1 SGHRS, CDR2 YFSETQ. V lost 4 bases and J lost 7, with 17 bases in between. The CDR3 loop spans 14 amino acids. The CDR3 here is CASSPEDVMSGYTF. The CDR3 DNA follows: TGCGCCAGCAGCCCGGAGGACGTAATGAGTGGCTACACCTTC.

The table lists this clone with a few counts. The V and J genes are TRBV30 and TRBJ1-3; D not certain. V was pared by 2 bases and J by 11 bases, with 19 bases between. CDR1 GTSNPN and CDR2 SVGIG come from the germline V gene (reference sequence). The CDR3 extends over 14 amino acids. In DNA, the CDR3 is TGTGCCTGGAGTCCCCAGACGGGATTGGGCCCCATATATTTT. This translates into CAWSPQTGLGPIYF.

The chain combines TRBV24-1 with TRBJ1-1; D gene ambiguous. V was cut by 3 bases and J by 3 bases, with 4 bases left in between. Germline CDR1 reads KGHDR; CDR2 reads SFDVKD. This CDR3 has 12 amino acids. The CDR3 nucleotides read TGTGCCACCAGTGATCCTCACACTGAAGCTTTCTTT. Its protein product is CATSDPHTEAFF.

About this clone: This sample also contains other DNA sequences that code for the same CDR3. This chain connects TRBV5-1 to TRBJ2-3; 10 positions agree with TRBD2. In germline, CDR1 is SGHRS, CDR2 YFSETQ. The CDR3 runs to 14 residues. The junction had 0 bases not matched to a gene; V was cut back by 4 bases and J by 1 base. The CDR3 sequence: CASSLAGGTDTQYF. In DNA, the CDR3 is TGCGCCAGCAGCCTAGCGGGGGGCACAGATACGCAGTATTTT.

The genes are TRBV5-4 and TRBJ2-1; 11 nucleotides align to TRBD2. CDR1 and CDR2 from the germline V gene are SGHNT and YYREEE (reference sequence). The CDR3 is 15 amino acids. V shed 1 base and J 7 bases; nucleotides not matched to a gene: 4. The CDR3 sequence: CASSLYTSGGNEQFF. The CDR3 DNA is TGTGCCAGCAGCTTGTACACTAGCGGGGGAAATGAGCAGTTCTTC.

The chain uses TRBV29-1 and TRBJ1-2, with 9 positions matching TRBD1. After removal of 7 bases from V and 2 bases from J, the junction contained 5 bases not matched to a gene. Germline-derived CDR1 and CDR2 are SQVTM and ANQGSEA. The CDR3 spans 13 residues. The CDR3 region is CSAGTGTNYGYTF. CDR3 DNA sequence: TGCAGCGCTGGGACAGGGACGAACTATGGCTACACCTTC.

Comments on this clone: Relative to the germline gene, one junction end is altered; a read error may explain this. The rearrangement links TRBV18 to TRBJ1-2; 11 bases fit TRBD1. Germline V lookup: CDR1 KGHSH, CDR2 LQKENI. The CDR3 loop spans 16 amino acids. Written as DNA, the CDR3 is TGTGCCAGCTCTTTTGGACAGGGGGCGTCTGACTACGGCTACACCTTC. This translates into CASSFGQGASDYGYTF.

The chain combines TRBV6-6 with TRBJ2-4; D not resolved. Trimming cost V 8 bases and J 1 base, with 12 bases left between them. The CDR3 length is 14 residues. Germline-derived CDR1 and CDR2 are MNHNY and SVGAGI (reference sequence). The CDR3 DNA follows: TGTGCCAGCGCGGACGGTGGCGCCAAAAACATTCAGTACTTC. Translating gives CASADGGAKNIQYF.

The gene calls are TRBV27 and TRBJ2-7; TRBD1 aligns across 9 bases. Germline CDR1 reads MNHEY; CDR2 reads SMNVEV (reference sequence). The CDR3 length is 16 residues. With 4 bases clipped from V and 2 bases from J, the junction kept 9 bases outside the gene matches. This chain's CDR3 is CASSSLKTGGPYEQYF. The DNA for the CDR3 is TGTGCCAGCAGTTCCCTGAAGACAGGGGGACCCTACGAGCAGTACTTC.

The CDR3: CATSDSSANTGELFF. CDR3 nucleotides: TGTGCCACCAGTGATTCATCAGCGAACACCGGGGAGCTGTTTTTT. The chain combines TRBV24-1 with TRBJ2-2; no reliable D call. The CDR3 is 15 residues long. Per germline, CDR1 KGHDR and CDR2 SFDVKD. Trimming left V 2 bases short and J 0 bases short, with 6 bases between.

Concerning this clone: This specimen includes other DNA sequences encoding the same CDR3. The J gene is TRBJ1-1, the V gene TRBV30; unclear D gene. Trimming took 0 bases from V and 0 from J, leaving 5 bases between them. The germline V gene encodes CDR1 GTSNPN and CDR2 SVGIG (reference sequence). The CDR3 is made up of 13 amino acids. CDR3 in amino acids: CAWSVGVNTEAFF. The CDR3 nucleotides read TGTGCCTGGAGTGTTGGTGTGAACACTGAAGCTTTCTTT.

The chain combines TRBV5-4 with TRBJ1-1; 7 bases match TRBD1. The CDR3 spans 13 residues. From germline, CDR1 is SGHNT and CDR2 YYREEE (reference sequence). With 3 bases clipped from V and 7 bases from J, the junction kept 6 bases outside the gene matches. CDR3 in DNA: TGTGCCAGCAGCTGGACACGACAGGGTGAAGCTTTCTTT. Encoded protein: CASSWTRQGEAFF.

Notes on this clone: Other DNA sequences in the same sample also yield this CDR3. The rearrangement uses TRBV6-5 and TRBJ1-1, with D unresolved. Germline loops: CDR1 MNHEY, CDR2 SVGAGI. Trimming took 0 bases from V and 1 from J, leaving 6 bases between them. The CDR3 has 14 amino acids. The CDR3 reads CASSYSNGNTEAFF. The CDR3 DNA reads as TGTGCCAGCAGTTACTCGAACGGGAACACTGAAGCTTTCTTT.

This sequence joins TRBV19 and TRBJ1-5; D ambiguous. In germline, CDR1 is LNHDA, CDR2 SQIVND (reference sequence). V was cut by 8 bases and J by 6 bases, with 8 bases left in between. CDR3 length: 11 residues. The CDR3 DNA sequence: TGTGCCAGTGGGGTGGGTCAGCCCCAGCATTTT. This encodes CASGVGQPQHF.

The genes are TRBV7-6 and TRBJ1-1; 7 nucleotides agree with TRBD1. J lost 5 bases, V lost 6 bases, and 6 bases had no gene match. CDR1 and CDR2 (germline): SGHVS, FNYEAQ. This CDR3 region has 13 residues. Here the CDR3 reads CASRKTGVTEAFF. The CDR3 region has the DNA TGTGCCAGCAGGAAAACAGGGGTTACTGAAGCTTTCTTT.

This clone was counted once. V is TRBV2 and J is TRBJ1-1; D uncertain. This CDR3 region has 13 residues. Trimming pared 1 base from V and 8 bases from J, leaving 11 bases between. The V gene's germline CDR1 is SNHLY and CDR2 FYNNEI. CDR3 loop: CASSEGAGLEAFF. CDR3 coding DNA: TGTGCCAGCAGTGAAGGAGCGGGCCTAGAAGCTTTCTTT.

The CDR3 region has the DNA TGCAGTGCTAGTGGTGTAGCGGATTCACCCCTCCACTTT. Its protein is CSASGVADSPLHF. The gene calls are TRBV20-1 and TRBJ1-6; no definite D call. Trimming took 3 bases from V and 8 from J, leaving 11 bases between them. The V gene's germline CDR1 is DFQATT and CDR2 SNEGSKA (reference sequence). The CDR3 contains 13 residues.